These T cell receptor beta chains were read from a single sample in a study of T-cell reconstitution after alpha-beta-depleted transplantation in children. A single record per CDR3 protein comes from TCRdb applying MiXCR to the PCR reads. Counted here are 550,000 to 600,000 distinct CDR3 sequences, under 30% occurring once; the ten biggest clones make up 13% to 15%. Sequencing used PBMCs, mostly from graft donor cells, obtained 360 days after TCRalphabeta/CD19-depleted stem cell transplant. Receptors originate from a boy less than two years old who had a stem cell transplant for acute myeloid leukemia, so the T cells may come from the graft donor. Both conserved end residues are part of each CDR3. Fields, in order: V gene, J gene, CDR3 protein.

V: TRBV29-1
J: TRBJ1-1
CDR3: CSVQGLAEAFF

V: TRBV4-3
J: TRBJ2-1
CDR3: CASSQELAGGPYEQFF

V: TRBV20-1
J: TRBJ2-3
CDR3: CSAHDPRADTQYF

V: TRBV29-1
J: TRBJ1-1
CDR3: CSSRAGGLNTEAFF

V: TRBV27
J: TRBJ2-5
CDR3: CASSFRGLARQETQYF

V: TRBV6-2/TRBV6-3
J: TRBJ1-2
CDR3: CASSYSRTHGGYTF

V: TRBV12-3/TRBV12-4
J: TRBJ2-3
CDR3: CASSPGTDTDTQYF

V: TRBV18
J: TRBJ2-5
CDR3: CASSPPDLDRGRQTQYF

V: TRBV12-3/TRBV12-4
J: TRBJ2-7
CDR3: CASNIQGLAYEQYF

V: TRBV12-3/TRBV12-4
J: TRBJ1-5
CDR3: CASSFSQINQPQHF

V: TRBV24-1
J: TRBJ2-1
CDR3: CATSDTTGTGMNNEQFF

V: TRBV12-3/TRBV12-4
J: TRBJ2-7
CDR3: CASRSDGYEQYF

V: TRBV7-2
J: TRBJ2-3
CDR3: CASSSLRRGGLDTQYF

V: TRBV29-1
J: TRBJ2-1
CDR3: CSVQQGGDEQFF